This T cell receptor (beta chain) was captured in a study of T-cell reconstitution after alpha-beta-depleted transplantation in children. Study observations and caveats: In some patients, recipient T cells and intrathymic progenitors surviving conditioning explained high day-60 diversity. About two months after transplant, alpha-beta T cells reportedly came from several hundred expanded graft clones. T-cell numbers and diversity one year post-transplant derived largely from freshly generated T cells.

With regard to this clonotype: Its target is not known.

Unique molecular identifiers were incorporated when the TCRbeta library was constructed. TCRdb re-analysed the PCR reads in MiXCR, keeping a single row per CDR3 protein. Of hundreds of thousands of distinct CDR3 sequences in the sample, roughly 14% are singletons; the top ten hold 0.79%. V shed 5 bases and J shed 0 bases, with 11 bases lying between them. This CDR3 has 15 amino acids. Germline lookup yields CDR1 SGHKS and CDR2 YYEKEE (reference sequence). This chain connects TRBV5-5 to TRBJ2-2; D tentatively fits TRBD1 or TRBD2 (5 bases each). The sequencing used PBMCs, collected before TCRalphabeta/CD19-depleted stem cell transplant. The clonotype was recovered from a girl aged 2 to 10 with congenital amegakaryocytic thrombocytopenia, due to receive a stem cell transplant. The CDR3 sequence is CASSTRDANTGELFF. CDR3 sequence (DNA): TGTGCCAGCAGTACACGGGACGCGAACACCGGGGAGCTGTTTTTT.